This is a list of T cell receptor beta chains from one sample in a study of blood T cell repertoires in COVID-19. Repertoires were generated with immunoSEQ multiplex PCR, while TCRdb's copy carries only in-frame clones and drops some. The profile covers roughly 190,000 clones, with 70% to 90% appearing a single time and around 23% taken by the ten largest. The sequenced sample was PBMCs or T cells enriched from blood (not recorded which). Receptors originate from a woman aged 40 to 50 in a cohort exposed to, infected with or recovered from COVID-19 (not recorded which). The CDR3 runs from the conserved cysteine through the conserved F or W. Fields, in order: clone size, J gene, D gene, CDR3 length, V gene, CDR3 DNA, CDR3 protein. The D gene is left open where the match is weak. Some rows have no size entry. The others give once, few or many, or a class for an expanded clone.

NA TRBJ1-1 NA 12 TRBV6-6 TGTGCCAGCGTCCGTGGCGGGACTGAAGCTTTCTTT CASVRGGTEAFF
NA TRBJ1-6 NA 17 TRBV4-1 TGCGCCAGCAGCCAAGATTTCCGGACAGTTTATAATTCACCCCTCCACTTT CASSQDFRTVYNSPLHF
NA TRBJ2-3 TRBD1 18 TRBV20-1 TGCAGTGCTAGTTGGGGGACAGGGGCCTTGGGGGCCACAGATACGCAGTATTTT CSASWGTGALGATDTQYF
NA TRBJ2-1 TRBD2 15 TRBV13 TGTGCCAGCAGCTCGGGACTAGCGGGAGTTTGGGAGCAGTTCTTC CASSSGLAGVWEQFF
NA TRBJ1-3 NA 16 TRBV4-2 TGTGCCAGCAGCCAAGAAGAGGCGACCTCTGGAAACACCATATATTTT CASSQEEATSGNTIYF
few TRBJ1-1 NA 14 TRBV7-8 TGTGCCAGCAGCTATATCGGATCTCAGAGGGAAGCTTTCTTT CASSYIGSQREAFF
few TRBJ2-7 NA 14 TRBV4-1 TGCGCCAGCAGCCCCTCCGGGACTTCATACGAGCAGTACTTC CASSPSGTSYEQYF
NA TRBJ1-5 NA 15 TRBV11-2 TGTGCCAGCAGCTTAGACAGGGGAGGGAATCAGCCCCAGCATTTT CASSLDRGGNQPQHF
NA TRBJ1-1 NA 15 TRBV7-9 TGTGCCAGCAGTCAGGACAGCAACTTGAACACTGAAGCTTTCTTT CASSQDSNLNTEAFF
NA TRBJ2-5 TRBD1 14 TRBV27 TGTGCCAGCAGTTTCCTGACAGGGATGGGGACCCAGTACTTC CASSFLTGMGTQYF
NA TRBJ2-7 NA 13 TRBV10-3 TGTGCCTCCGCTTTGCAACGGAGCTACGAGCAGTACTTC CASALQRSYEQYF
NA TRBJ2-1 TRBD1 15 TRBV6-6 TGTGCCAGCAGTTATGACAGGGGGCCCAACAATGAGCAGTTCTTC CASSYDRGPNNEQFF
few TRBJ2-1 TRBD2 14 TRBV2 TGTGCCAGCAGAGGGAGGGGCCGGCCCAATGAGCAGTTCTTC CASRGRGRPNEQFF
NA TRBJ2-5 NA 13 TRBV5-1 TGCGCCAGCAGCTTGGGGGGGGAAGAGACCCAGTACTTC CASSLGGEETQYF
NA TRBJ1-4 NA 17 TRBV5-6 TGTGCCAGCAGCTTGGAACCCCCCCCTCATTTAGAAGAAAAACTGTTTTTT CASSLEPPPHLEEKLFF
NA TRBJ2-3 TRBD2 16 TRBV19 TGTGCCAGTAGAGCGGGAGCCCATCCTAGCACAGATACGCAGTATTTT CASRAGAHPSTDTQYF
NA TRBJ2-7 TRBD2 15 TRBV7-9 TGTGCCAGCAGCTTCGGACTAGCGGATTACTACGAGCAGTACTTC CASSFGLADYYEQYF
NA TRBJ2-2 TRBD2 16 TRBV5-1 TGCGCCAGTAGCGGGGGGGGGACCCCGAACACCGGGGAGCTGTTTTTT CASSGGGTPNTGELFF
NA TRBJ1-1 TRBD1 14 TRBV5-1 TGCGCCAGCAGCACGAACAGGGGATACACTGAAGCTTTCTTT CASSTNRGYTEAFF
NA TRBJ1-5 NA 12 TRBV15 TGTGCCACAAACAGGGGCAATCAGCCCCAGCATTTT CATNRGNQPQHF
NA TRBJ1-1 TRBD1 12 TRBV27 TGTGCCACTAGACAGGGGGGAACTGAAGCTTTCTTT CATRQGGTEAFF
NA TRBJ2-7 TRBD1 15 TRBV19 TGTGCCAGTAGTTTCTCAGGACAGGGGTTCTACGAGCAGTACTTC CASSFSGQGFYEQYF
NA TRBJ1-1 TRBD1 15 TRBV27 TGTGCCAGCAGTTCCGGGACAGGGGTGAACACTGAAGCTTTCTTT CASSSGTGVNTEAFF
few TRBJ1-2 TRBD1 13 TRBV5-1 TGCGCCAGCAGAGGACAGGAGAACTATGGCTACACCTTC CASRGQENYGYTF
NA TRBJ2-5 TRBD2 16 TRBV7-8 TGTGCCAGCAGCTTAGATCCAGCGGGGTTCCAAGAGACCCAGTACTTC CASSLDPAGFQETQYF
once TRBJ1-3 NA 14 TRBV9 TGTGCCAGCAGCGTTGGGTCCGGGGGAAACACCATATATTTT CASSVGSGGNTIYF
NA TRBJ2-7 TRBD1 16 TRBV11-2 TGTGCCAGCAGCCCGATCGACAGGGGGAGGTCCTACGAGCAGTACTTC CASSPIDRGRSYEQYF
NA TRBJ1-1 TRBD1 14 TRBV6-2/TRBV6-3 TGTGCCAGCAGTTGGGGACAGGGGGACACTGAAGCTTTCTTT CASSWGQGDTEAFF
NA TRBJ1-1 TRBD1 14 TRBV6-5 TGTGCCAGCAGGACCCCGACAGGGGACACTGAAGCTTTCTTT CASRTPTGDTEAFF
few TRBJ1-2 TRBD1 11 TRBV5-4 TGTGCCAGCAGCGGGGACAGTGGCTACACCTTC CASSGDSGYTF
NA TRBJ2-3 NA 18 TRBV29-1 TGCAGCGTTGTTCTCCTGGGGGAACAGGACTACCGCACAGATACGCAGTATTTT CSVVLLGEQDYRTDTQYF
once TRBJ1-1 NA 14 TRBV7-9 TGTGCCAGCAGCAGCCGGGAGCTATACACTGAAGCTTTCTTT CASSSRELYTEAFF
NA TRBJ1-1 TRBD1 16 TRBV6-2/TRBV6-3 TGTGCCAGCAGCCCCCTTCCAGGGACAGTTTACACTGAAGCTTTCTTT CASSPLPGTVYTEAFF
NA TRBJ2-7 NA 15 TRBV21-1 TGTGCCAGCAGCACCGGGGCAGGGGGGACCTACGAGCAGTACTTC CASSTGAGGTYEQYF
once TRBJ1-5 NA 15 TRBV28 TGTGCCAGCAGTTTAGTTGGGGGGGCGAATCAGCCCCAGCATTTT CASSLVGGANQPQHF
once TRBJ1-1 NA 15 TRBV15 TGTGCCACCAGCAGAGATACCCCTATACGAGGTGCAGCTTTCTTT CATSRDTPIRGAAFF
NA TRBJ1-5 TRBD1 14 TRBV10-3 TGTGCCATCAGTACAGGGGTTAGCAATCAGCCCCAGCATTTT CAISTGVSNQPQHF
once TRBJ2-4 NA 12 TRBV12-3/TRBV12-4 TGTGCCAGCAGTTTAAACAGAAACATTCAGTACTTC CASSLNRNIQYF
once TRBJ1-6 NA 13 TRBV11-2 TGTGCCAGCACGGGATACTATAATTCACCCCTCCACTTT CASTGYYNSPLHF
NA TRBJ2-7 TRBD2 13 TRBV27 TGTGCCAGCAGTCGACTAGCGGGTTACGAGCAGTACTTC CASSRLAGYEQYF
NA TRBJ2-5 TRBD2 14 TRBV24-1 TGTGCCACCAGTGATTCTCGCGGGGGGGAGACCCAGTACTTC CATSDSRGGETQYF
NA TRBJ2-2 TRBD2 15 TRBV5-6 TGTGCCAGCAGCTTAGGAGCGGGGGCCACCGGGGAGCTGTTTTTT CASSLGAGATGELFF
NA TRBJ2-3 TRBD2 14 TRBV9 TGTGCCAGCAGCGTTAGCGGGGACACAGATACGCAGTATTTT CASSVSGDTDTQYF
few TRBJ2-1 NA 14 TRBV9 TGTGCCAGCAATAACGGAGACTCCTACAATGAGCAGTTCTTC CASNNGDSYNEQFF
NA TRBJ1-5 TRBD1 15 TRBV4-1 TGCGCCAGCAGCCGGGACAGGGGAAATCATCAGCCCCAGCATTTT CASSRDRGNHQPQHF
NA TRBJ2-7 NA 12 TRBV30 TGTGCCTGGTCCAGGGGAAAGTACGAGCAGTACTTC CAWSRGKYEQYF
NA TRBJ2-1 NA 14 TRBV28 TGTGCCACAAACCGACAGACCTCCTACAATGAGCAGTTCTTC CATNRQTSYNEQFF
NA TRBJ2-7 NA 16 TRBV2 TGTGCCAGCAGTCGCCGAAACAGGGACCCTTTGAGCGAGCAGTACTTC CASSRRNRDPLSEQYF
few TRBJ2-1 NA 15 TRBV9 TGTGCCAGCAGCGTAGGAGGGTCGGGGGACAATGAGCAGTTCTTC CASSVGGSGDNEQFF
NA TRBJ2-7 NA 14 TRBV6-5 TGTGCCAGCAGTTACTCGCCCGACGGGGGCGAGCAGTACTTC CASSYSPDGGEQYF
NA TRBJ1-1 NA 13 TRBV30 TGTGCCTGGAGTCCCCTTAAGAACACTGAAGCTTTCTTT CAWSPLKNTEAFF
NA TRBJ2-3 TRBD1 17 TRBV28 TGTGCCAGCAGTTCCTCTGGCGGACAGGGGGCGGGAGATACGCAGTATTTT CASSSSGGQGAGDTQYF
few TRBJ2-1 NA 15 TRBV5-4 TGTGCCAGCAGCTTGGACGGGGAGCTCTACAATGAGCAGTTCTTC CASSLDGELYNEQFF